This T cell receptor (beta chain) originates from a study of cytomegalovirus exposure and HLA in healthy donors. A remark on this clone: Its target is unknown.

PCR used 60 Vbeta primers and 13 Jbeta primers. Sequencing was performed with immunoSEQ multiplex PCR; in TCRdb, only in-frame clones are kept and a portion is missing. The sample lists about 170,000 clones, 75% to 85% occurring once. Notes on the study in general: Most of the CMV-associated TCR beta chains (in a later analysis) appeared to be HLA-restricted. Common viral pathogens seemed to be connected with several of the most significant clusters, according to a later analysis.

V lost 3 bases and J 4 bases, leaving 16 bases between the germline ends. The germline V gene has CDR1 LGHNA and CDR2 YNFKEQ. The CDR3 has 16 amino acids. The receptor was derived from a female donor in good health and CMV-seronegative. Sequencing was carried out using PBMCs. This chain links TRBV4-2 with TRBJ2-1, with D tentatively TRBD2 (5 bases). For the CDR3, the DNA is TGTGCCAGCAGCCAGGACCCCCGGACTTATTACAATGAGCAGTTCTTC. Protein: CASSQDPRTYYNEQFF.